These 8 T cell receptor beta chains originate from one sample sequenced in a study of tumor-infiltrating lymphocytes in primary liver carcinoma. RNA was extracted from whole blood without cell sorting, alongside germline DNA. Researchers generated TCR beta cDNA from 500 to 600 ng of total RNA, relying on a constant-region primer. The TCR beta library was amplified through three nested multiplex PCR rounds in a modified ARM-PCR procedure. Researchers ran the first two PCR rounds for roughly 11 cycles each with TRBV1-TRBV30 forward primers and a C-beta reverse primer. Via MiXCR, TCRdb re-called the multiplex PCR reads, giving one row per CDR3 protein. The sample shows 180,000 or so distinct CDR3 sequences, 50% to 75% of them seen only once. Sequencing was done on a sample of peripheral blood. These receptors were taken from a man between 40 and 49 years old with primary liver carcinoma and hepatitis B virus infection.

The CDR3 is CASSAYYEQYF. In nucleotides, the CDR3 is TGTGCCAGCAGCGCCTACTACGAGCAGTACTTC. The rearrangement links TRBV28 to TRBJ2-7; D is unresolved. Trimming pared 6 bases from V and 3 bases from J, leaving 6 bases between. The germline V gene has CDR1 MDHEN and CDR2 SYDVKM. CDR3 size: 11 residues.

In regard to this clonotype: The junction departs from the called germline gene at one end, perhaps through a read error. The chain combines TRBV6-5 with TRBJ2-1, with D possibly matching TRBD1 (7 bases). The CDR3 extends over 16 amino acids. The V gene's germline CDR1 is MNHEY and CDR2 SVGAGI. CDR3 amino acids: CANSYSGGLSYNEQFF. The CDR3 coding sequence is TGTGCCAACAGTTACTCAGGGGGGTTATCCTACAATGAGCAGTTCTTC.

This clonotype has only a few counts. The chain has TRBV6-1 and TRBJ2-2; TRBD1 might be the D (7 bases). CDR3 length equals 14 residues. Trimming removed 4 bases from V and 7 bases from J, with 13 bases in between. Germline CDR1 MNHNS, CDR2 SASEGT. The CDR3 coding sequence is TGTGCCAGCAGTGTGACAGGGACTTACGGGGAGCTGTTTTTT. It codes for CASSVTGTYGELFF.

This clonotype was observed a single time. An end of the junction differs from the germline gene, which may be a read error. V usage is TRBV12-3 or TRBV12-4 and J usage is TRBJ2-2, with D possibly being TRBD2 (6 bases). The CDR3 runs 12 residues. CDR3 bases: TGTGCCAGCAGCGGAGGGTACGGGGAGCAGTTTTTT. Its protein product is CASSGGYGEQFF.

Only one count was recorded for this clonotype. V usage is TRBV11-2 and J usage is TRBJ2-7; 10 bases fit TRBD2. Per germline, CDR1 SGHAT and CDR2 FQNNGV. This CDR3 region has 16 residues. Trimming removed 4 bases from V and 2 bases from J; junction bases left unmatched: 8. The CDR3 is CASSWGRLAGPYEQYF. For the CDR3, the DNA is TGTGCCAGCAGCTGGGGCAGACTAGCGGGCCCCTACGAGCAGTACTTC.

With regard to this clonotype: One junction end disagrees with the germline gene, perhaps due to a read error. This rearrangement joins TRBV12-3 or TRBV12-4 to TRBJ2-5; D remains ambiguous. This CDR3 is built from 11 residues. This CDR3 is CAGSPGETQYF. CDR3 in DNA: TGTGCCGGCAGTCCGGGAGAGACCCAGTACTTC.

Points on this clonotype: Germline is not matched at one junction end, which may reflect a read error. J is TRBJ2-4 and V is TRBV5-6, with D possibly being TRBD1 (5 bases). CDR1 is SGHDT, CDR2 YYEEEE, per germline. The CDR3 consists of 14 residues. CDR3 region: CANSLGHSINIQYF. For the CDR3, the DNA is TGTGCCAACAGCTTGGGGCACAGCATAAACATTCAGTACTTC.

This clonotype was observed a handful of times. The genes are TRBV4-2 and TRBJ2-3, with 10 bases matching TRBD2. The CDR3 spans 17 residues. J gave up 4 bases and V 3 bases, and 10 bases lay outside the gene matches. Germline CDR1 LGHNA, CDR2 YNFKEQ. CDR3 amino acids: CASSQESSGSPSDTQYF. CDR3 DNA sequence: TGTGCCAGCAGCCAGGAATCTAGCGGGAGCCCCTCAGATACGCAGTATTTT.